This T cell receptor (beta chain) was captured by sequencing in a study of blood T cell repertoires in COVID-19. Across the study: The samples span acute and convalescent COVID-19 from the United States, Italy and Spain. Sample material is recorded as cDNA or gDNA derived from T cells, B-cell-depleted T cells, or PBMCs.

As handled by the study authors: How many nucleated cells were present was estimated from reference gene primer amplification. This table comes from immunoSEQ multiplex PCR, and its TCRdb copy is limited to in-frame clones, with some not included. V, J and clone size reflect that table, while D and trimming were determined from the DNA. The repertoire has 250,000 to 350,000 clones, roughly 90% of them found once; the top ten carry around 6.6%. Only one count was recorded for this clone. Trimming removed 0 bases at V and 4 bases at J, with 7 bases between. This CDR3 spans 13 amino acids. Germline CDR1 reads GTSNPN; CDR2 reads SVGIG (reference sequence).

The TCR sequence derives from a man aged 18 to 29 who had recovered from COVID-19. Sequenced sample: peripheral blood. V gene TRBV30 combines with J gene TRBJ1-5; no clear D gene. The CDR3 protein is CAWSVGGNQPQHF. In DNA, the CDR3 is TGTGCCTGGAGTGTAGGAGGGAATCAGCCCCAGCATTTT.